These 31 T cell receptor beta chains originate from one sample sequenced in a study of blood T cells in healthy people across ages. A second PCR of about 6 to 11 cycles used a sample-barcoded 5' primer and a J-beta primer mix. MiXCR was run by TCRdb on the 5' RACE reads, yielding one entry per CDR3 protein. The sample holds hundreds of thousands of distinct CDR3 sequences, around 45% seen once. Sequenced: blood. The source is a man aged 55 to 70 in good health.

This clonotype was observed a few times. The J gene is TRBJ2-1, the V gene TRBV12-3 or TRBV12-4, with 15 nucleotides matching TRBD2. The CDR3 covers 15 residues. V gave up 5 bases and J gave up 10 bases; unmatched junction bases: 6. CDR3 DNA sequence: TGTGCCAGCAGTCTGGGACTAGCGGGGGGCATCGAGCAGTTCTTC. Its translation is CASSLGLAGGIEQFF.

J is TRBJ1-4 and V is TRBV7-2, with D tentatively TRBD1 (6 bases). Deletions cut 5 bases from V and 7 bases from J, with 26 bases between. CDR1 is SGHTA, CDR2 FQGNSA, per germline. The CDR3 runs to 18 residues. CDR3 loop: CASSPSFGLTGLSEKLFF. In DNA form, the CDR3 reads TGTGCCAGCAGCCCCTCCTTTGGGTTGACAGGCTTGAGTGAAAAACTGTTTTTT.

This clonotype was found once. The rearrangement links TRBV7-6 to TRBJ1-2; 7 nucleotides match TRBD1. Germline V gene sequence: CDR1 SGHVS, CDR2 FNYEAQ. CDR3 length: 16 residues. Losses at the gene ends were 4 bases for V and 4 bases for J; bases not matched to a gene: 12. CDR3 loop: CASSSQGSATPYGYTF. CDR3 nucleotide sequence: TGTGCCAGCAGCTCACAGGGGTCCGCAACCCCCTATGGCTACACCTTC.

This clonotype showed up many times. V usage is TRBV10-2 and J usage is TRBJ2-6; D possibly matches TRBD1 or TRBD2 (6 bases each). The V and J ends lost 0 bases and 2 bases respectively, with 14 bases between them. Per germline, CDR1 WSHSY and CDR2 SAAADI. This CDR3 is 18 amino acids long. This CDR3 is CASSESVGGRAGANVLTF. As DNA, the CDR3 is TGCGCCAGCAGTGAGTCTGTGGGGGGCAGGGCTGGGGCCAACGTCCTGACTTTC.

This clonotype was seen a few times. The gene calls are TRBV7-2 and TRBJ1-2, with D perhaps TRBD1 (5 bases). The length of the CDR3 is 17 residues. V was cut by 5 bases and J by 2 bases, with 21 bases left in between. CDR1 SGHTA and CDR2 FQGNSA come from the germline V gene. The CDR3 nucleotides read TGTGCCAGCAGCCTTAGGGATCCGGGACGGATAAACTATGGCTACACCTTC. It translates to CASSLRDPGRINYGYTF.

This clonotype was observed a few times. The chain carries TRBV27 and TRBJ2-7, with 7 bases matching TRBD2. The CDR3 contains 17 residues. Looked up from germline, CDR1 is MNHEY and CDR2 is SMNVEV (reference sequence). J lost 0 bases, V lost 5 bases, and 13 bases had no gene match. CDR3: CASSPRIGLGISYEQYF. The CDR3 bases are TGTGCCAGCAGTCCTCGTATAGGACTAGGGATCTCCTACGAGCAGTACTTC.

The chain recombines TRBV11-2 with TRBJ2-3, with TRBD1 matching 8 bases. CDR3 length: 15 residues. V lost 5 bases to trimming and J lost 4 bases; unmatched junction nucleotides: 8. Germline V lookup: CDR1 SGHAT, CDR2 FQNNGV. The CDR3 region has the DNA TGTGCCAGCAGCCCAACAGGGGGTGGCGCAGATACGCAGTATTTT. This encodes CASSPTGGGADTQYF. The full variable domain, its missing parts supplied by reference TRBV11-2 and TRBJ2-3, is EAGVAQSPRYKIIEKRQSVAFWCNPISGHATLYWYQQILGQGPKLLIQFQNNGVVDDSQLPKDRFSAERLKGVDSTLKIQPAKLEDSAVYLCASSPTGGGADTQYFGPGTRLTVL.

V and J are TRBV27 and TRBJ1-6; 8 nucleotides agree with TRBD1. The CDR3 covers 15 residues. With V trimmed by 2 bases and J by 9 bases, 6 bases remained unmatched. Germline assignment: CDR1 MNHEY and CDR2 SMNVEV (reference sequence). The CDR3 protein is CASSLRTGLGSPLHF. In nucleotides, the CDR3 is TGTGCCAGCAGTTTACGGACAGGGTTGGGTTCACCCCTCCACTTT.

The rearrangement joins TRBV6-2 or TRBV6-3 to TRBJ2-5; TRBD2 might be the D (7 bases). CDR1 MNHEY and CDR2 SVGEGT come from the germline V gene. V lost 2 bases and J 0 bases, leaving 10 bases between the germline ends. This CDR3 is built from 15 residues. The CDR3 coding sequence is TGTGCCAGCAGTTACCCGGGGGGCAACCAAGAGACCCAGTACTTC. It translates to CASSYPGGNQETQYF.

The chain has TRBV7-2 and TRBJ2-7; possibly TRBD2 for D (5 bases). V lost 5 bases, J lost 6 bases, and 8 bases lay in between. The CDR3 sequence is 11 residues long. Germline loops: CDR1 SGHTA, CDR2 FQGNSA. In DNA, the CDR3 is TGTGCCAGCAGCCTGGAGGTCGAGCAGTACTTC. It yields the protein CASSLEVEQYF.

A few counts support this clonotype. The gene calls are TRBV20-1 and TRBJ2-7; TRBD1 is a possible D gene (6 bases). V was trimmed by 4 bases and J by 4 bases, leaving 14 bases between them. The CDR3 is 13 residues long. The V gene's germline CDR1 is DFQATT and CDR2 SNEGSKA (reference sequence). DNA of the CDR3: TGCAGTGCTATAGGTGGGGGCGGATACGAGCAGTACTTC. Translated, it gives CSAIGGGGYEQYF.

This clonotype was recorded at least ten times. The rearrangement uses TRBV7-9 and TRBJ1-5; D uncertain. Germline CDR1 and CDR2: SEHNR and FQNEAQ (reference sequence). This CDR3 contains 14 residues. V gave up 1 base and J gave up 2 bases, with 6 bases separating them. The CDR3, as DNA: TGTGCCAGCAGCTTAGGGGCTGGCAATCAGCCCCAGCATTTT. Translated, it gives CASSLGAGNQPQHF.

The V gene is TRBV30, the J gene TRBJ1-5; no definite D call. The V end lost 3 bases, the J end lost 9 bases, and 15 bases lay between the germline ends. CDR3 length: 13 residues. Germline CDR1 is GTSNPN and CDR2 is SVGIG (reference sequence). CDR3 bases: TGTGCCTGGAGGAAAGGGCCGAGAAGGCCCCAGCATTTT. It yields the protein CAWRKGPRRPQHF.

The chain is built from TRBV24-1 and TRBJ2-3; D perhaps matches TRBD1 (6 bases). Germline assignment: CDR1 KGHDR and CDR2 SFDVKD. The V end lost 8 bases, the J end lost 2 bases, and 10 bases lay between the germline ends. The CDR3 extends over 13 amino acids. The CDR3 loop is CATIGQNTDTQYF. The DNA of the CDR3 is TGTGCCACCATCGGACAGAACACAGATACGCAGTATTTT.

A few counts support this clonotype. The rearrangement links TRBV6-2 or TRBV6-3 to TRBJ2-1, with 8 bases aligning to TRBD2. The J call is in doubt because the DNA end fits TRBJ2-7 better. Germline-derived CDR1 and CDR2 are MNHEY and SVGEGT. The CDR3 runs 15 residues. CDR3 DNA sequence: TGTGCCAGCAGTGGACTAGCTGCCTCCTACAATGAGCAGTACTTC. This codes for CASSGLAASYNEQYF.

CDR3 residues: CASSYLGQGGESFF. The CDR3 nucleotides are TGTGCCAGCAGTTACTTGGGACAGGGGGGCGAGTCTTTCTTT. The chain joins TRBV6-5 to TRBJ1-1, with 11 positions matching TRBD1. CDR1 MNHEY and CDR2 SVGAGI come from the germline V gene. This CDR3 comprises 14 residues. V was clipped by 1 base and J by 12 bases; unmatched bases: 7.

This clonotype appeared many times. V gene TRBV29-1 combines with J gene TRBJ2-7; D is unclear. Gene TRBJ2-5 matches the end of the DNA better, so the J call may be wrong. The CDR3 spans 13 residues. Germline V gives CDR1 SQVTM, CDR2 ANQGSEA. The CDR3 sequence is CSVRELKKGTQYF. Here the CDR3 DNA reads TGCAGCGTTCGTGAACTCAAGAAGGGGACCCAGTACTTC.

The chain joins TRBV6-2 or TRBV6-3 to TRBJ2-7; tentative D call: TRBD1 (5 bases). Deletions cut 4 bases from V and 3 bases from J, with 10 bases between. CDR1 MNHEY and CDR2 SVGEGT come from the germline V gene. The CDR3 consists of 13 residues. The CDR3 DNA sequence: TGTGCCAGCAGTTTTACAGGTGGCTACGAGCAGTACTTC. Its protein is CASSFTGGYEQYF.

For this clonotype: The junction does not match germline at one end; this may be a read error. CDR3: CVSSLVRGGAQETQYF. In DNA form, the CDR3 reads TGTGTCAGCAGCTTGGTCCGCGGGGGAGCCCAAGAGACCCAGTACTTC. J is TRBJ2-5 and V is TRBV7-2, with 7 nucleotides matching TRBD2. There are 16 residues in the CDR3. Germline CDR1 is SGHTA and CDR2 is FQGNSA.

The chain has TRBV7-7 and TRBJ2-5; 8 bases map to TRBD1. Trimming took 2 bases from V and 0 from J; bases not matched to a gene: 23. The germline CDR1 and CDR2 sequences are SSHAT and FNYEAQ (reference sequence). The CDR3 covers 22 residues. The CDR3 region is CASSLYPRTVYEGQVDQETQYF. The CDR3 DNA sequence: TGTGCCAGCAGCTTATACCCCCGGACGGTATATGAGGGACAGGTAGACCAAGAGACCCAGTACTTC. Based on the CDR3 plus reference TRBV7-7 and TRBJ2-5, the full variable domain is GAGVSQSPRYKVTKRGQDVTLRCDPISSHATLYWYQQALGQGPEFLTYFNYEAQPDKSGLPSDRFSAERPEGSISTLTIQRTEQRDSAMYRCASSLYPRTVYEGQVDQETQYFGPGTRLLVL.

The CDR3: CSARDAPGRGEQYF. The CDR3 DNA sequence: TGCAGTGCTAGAGACGCGCCCGGGCGAGGCGAGCAGTACTTC. The chain joins TRBV20-1 to TRBJ2-5; D uncertain. TRBJ2-7 explains the end of the DNA better; the J call may be wrong. Germline CDR1 reads DFQATT; CDR2 reads SNEGSKA (reference sequence). The CDR3 has 14 amino acids.

The genes are TRBV4-3 and TRBJ2-3; no clear D gene. Trimming stripped 4 bases from V and 2 bases from J, with 10 bases between. Germline-derived CDR1 and CDR2 are LGHNA and YSLEER. The CDR3 totals 14 residues. Here the CDR3 reads CASSPSRFTDTQYF. DNA of the CDR3: TGCGCCAGCAGCCCGAGTAGGTTCACAGATACGCAGTATTTT.

This clonotype was seen repeatedly, ten times or more. Just one base apart from a much larger clone, this may be a read error. The chain employs TRBV7-6 and TRBJ2-3; perhaps TRBD2 as D (5 bases). Germline CDR1 reads SGHVS; CDR2 reads FNYEAQ. The CDR3 is made up of 14 amino acids. The chain's CDR3 is CASSVARERDTQYF. CDR3 DNA: TGTGCCAGCAGCGTAGCGAGGGAGAGGGATACGCAGTATTTT.

The chain links TRBV5-1 to TRBJ2-5; a possible D gene is TRBD1 (6 bases). Trimming took off 4 bases at V and 11 bases at J, with 21 bases between the two ends. This CDR3 region has 14 residues. Germline lookup yields CDR1 SGHRS and CDR2 YFSETQ. CDR3 protein: CASSPGRGRDEQYF. CDR3 nucleotides: TGCGCCAGCAGCCCCGGCAGGGGCAGGGATGAGCAGTACTTC.

This chain uses TRBV19 with TRBJ2-1; D is perhaps TRBD1 or TRBD2 (5 bases each). The CDR3 is made up of 13 amino acids. V gave up 6 bases and J gave up 10 bases, with 16 bases separating them. Germline V CDR1 and CDR2: LNHDA, SQIVND (reference sequence). This chain's CDR3 is CASSEGIVREQFF. DNA for the CDR3: TGTGCCAGTAGCGAGGGGATTGTCAGGGAGCAGTTCTTC.

A few counts support this clonotype. The chain combines TRBV6-6 with TRBJ1-5; D gene unclear. This CDR3 is built from 12 residues. Germline V CDR1 and CDR2: MNHNY, SVGAGI (reference sequence). Trimming left V 7 bases short and J 7 bases short, with 11 bases between. CDR3 DNA sequence: TGTGCCAGCAATACGGCAGCCCAGCCCCAGCATTTT. The encoded protein is CASNTAAQPQHF.

J is TRBJ2-5 and V is TRBV30; D is undetermined. V lost 3 bases, J lost 5 bases, and 13 bases lay in between. CDR3 size: 13 residues. In germline, CDR1 is GTSNPN, CDR2 SVGIG (reference sequence). This CDR3 reads CAWRVPASETQYF. The CDR3 DNA follows: TGTGCCTGGAGGGTACCCGCTTCGGAGACCCAGTACTTC. Variable domain in full (rest from reference TRBV30 and TRBJ2-5): SQTIHQWPATLVQPVGSPLSLECTVEGTSNPNLYWYRQAAGRGLQLLFYSVGIGQISSEVPQNLSASRPQDRQFILSSKKLLLSDSGFYLCAWRVPASETQYFGPGTRLLVL.

This clonotype turned up a few times. At one end, the junction sequence differs from germline, possibly due to a read error. This rearrangement joins TRBV5-1 to TRBJ1-5; 7 positions agree with TRBD1. This CDR3 has 15 residues. From germline, CDR1 is SGHRS and CDR2 YFSETQ. The CDR3 bases are TGCGCCAGCAACTTGGGACAGCATAGCAATCAGCCCCAGCATTTT. It encodes CASNLGQHSNQPQHF.

Note on this clonotype: A much larger clone is a single base away; this may be a read error. The genes are TRBV7-2 and TRBJ2-1; possibly TRBD1 for D (5 bases). Matching the DNA end better, TRBJ2-7 makes the J call doubtful. CDR1 and CDR2 from the germline V gene are SGHTA and FQGNSA. The CDR3 extends over 15 amino acids. The CDR3 protein is CASSRLQGSYNEQYF. The CDR3 region has the DNA TGTGCCAGCAGCCGCCTCCAGGGCTCCTACAATGAGCAGTACTTC.

This clonotype has a handful of counts. The chain links TRBV28 to TRBJ2-7; perhaps TRBD2 as D (5 bases). This CDR3 is 14 amino acids long. V shed 6 bases and J shed 3 bases, with 15 bases lying between them. Germline values: CDR1 MDHEN, CDR2 SYDVKM. In DNA form, the CDR3 reads TGTGCCAGCAGAATCTCGACTGGAGGCTACGAGCAGTACTTC. Its protein is CASRISTGGYEQYF.

The chain couples TRBV7-8 to TRBJ2-6; 7 bases are shared with TRBD1. V lost 0 bases, J lost 0 bases, and 5 bases stayed unmatched. Germline loops: CDR1 SGHVS, CDR2 FQNEAQ. The CDR3 loop spans 18 amino acids. This CDR3 reads CASSLAKTGNSGANVLTF. The CDR3 region has the DNA TGTGCCAGCAGCTTAGCGAAGACAGGGAACTCTGGGGCCAACGTCCTGACTTTC.